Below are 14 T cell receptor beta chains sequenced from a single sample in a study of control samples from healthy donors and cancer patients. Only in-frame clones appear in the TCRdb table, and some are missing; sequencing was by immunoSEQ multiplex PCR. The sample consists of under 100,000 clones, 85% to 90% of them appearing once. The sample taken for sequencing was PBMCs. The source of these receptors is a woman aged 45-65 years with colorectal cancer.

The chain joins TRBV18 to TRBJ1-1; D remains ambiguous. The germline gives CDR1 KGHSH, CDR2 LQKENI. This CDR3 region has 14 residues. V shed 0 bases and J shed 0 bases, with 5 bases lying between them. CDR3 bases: TGTGCCAGCTCACCACCAACCGTGAACACTGAAGCTTTCTTT. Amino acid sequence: CASSPPTVNTEAFF. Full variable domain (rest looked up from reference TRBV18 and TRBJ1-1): NAGVMQNPRHLVRRRGQEARLRCSPMKGHSHVYWYRQLPEEGLKFMVYLQKENIIDESGMPKERFSAEFPKEGPSILRIQQVVRGDSAAYFCASSPPTVNTEAFFGQGTRLTVV.

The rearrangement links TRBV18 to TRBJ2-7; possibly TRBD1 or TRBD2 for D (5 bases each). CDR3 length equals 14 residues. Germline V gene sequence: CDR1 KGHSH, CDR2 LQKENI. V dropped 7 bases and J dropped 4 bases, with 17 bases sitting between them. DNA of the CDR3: TGTGCCAGCTGGACGGGACCCCCGGGGTACGAGCAGTACGTC. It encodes CASWTGPPGYEQYV.

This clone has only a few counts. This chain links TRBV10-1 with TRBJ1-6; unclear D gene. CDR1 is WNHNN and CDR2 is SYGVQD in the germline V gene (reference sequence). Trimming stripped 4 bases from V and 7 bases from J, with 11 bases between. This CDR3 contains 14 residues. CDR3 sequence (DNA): TGCGCCAGCAGTGGCGGCTCCTGGAATTCACCCCTCCACTTT. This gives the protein CASSGGSWNSPLHF.

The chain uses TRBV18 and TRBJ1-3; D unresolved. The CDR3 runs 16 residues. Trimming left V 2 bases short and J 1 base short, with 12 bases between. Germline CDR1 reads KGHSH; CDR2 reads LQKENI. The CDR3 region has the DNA TGTGCCAGCTCACCATTAAGCGAGGGATCTGGAAACACCATATATTTT. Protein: CASSPLSEGSGNTIYF.

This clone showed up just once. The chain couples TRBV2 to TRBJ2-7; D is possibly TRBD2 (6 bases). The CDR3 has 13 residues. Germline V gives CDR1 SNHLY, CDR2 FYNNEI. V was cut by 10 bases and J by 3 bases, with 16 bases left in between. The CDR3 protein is CATREQGHYEQYV. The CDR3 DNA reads TGTGCCACCCGGGAGCAGGGCCACTACGAGCAGTACGTC.

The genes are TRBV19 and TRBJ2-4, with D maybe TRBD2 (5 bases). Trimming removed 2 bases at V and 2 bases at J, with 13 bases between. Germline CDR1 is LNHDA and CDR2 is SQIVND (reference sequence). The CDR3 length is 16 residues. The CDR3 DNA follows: TGTGCCAGTAGTATACGGGATACGGTAACCAAAAACATTCAGTACTTC. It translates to CASSIRDTVTKNIQYF.

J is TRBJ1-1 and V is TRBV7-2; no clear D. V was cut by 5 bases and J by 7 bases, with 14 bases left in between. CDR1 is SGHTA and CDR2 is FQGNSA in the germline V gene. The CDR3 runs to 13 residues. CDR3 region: CASSPREGVEAFF. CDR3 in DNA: TGTGCCAGCAGCCCCCGGGAGGGTGTTGAAGCTTTCTTT.

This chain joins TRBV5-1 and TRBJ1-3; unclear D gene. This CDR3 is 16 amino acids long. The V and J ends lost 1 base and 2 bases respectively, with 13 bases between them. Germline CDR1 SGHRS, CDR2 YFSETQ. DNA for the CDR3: TGCGCCAGCAGCTTGAGGCAGAGTGTCGCTGGAAACACCATATATTTT. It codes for CASSLRQSVAGNTIYF.

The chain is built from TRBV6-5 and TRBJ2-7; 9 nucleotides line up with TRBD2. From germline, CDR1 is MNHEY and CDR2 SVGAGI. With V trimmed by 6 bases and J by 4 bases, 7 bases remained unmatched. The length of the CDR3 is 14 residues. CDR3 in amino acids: CASSPSGGWYEQYV. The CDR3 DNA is TGTGCCAGCAGCCCCAGCGGGGGGTGGTACGAGCAGTACGTC.

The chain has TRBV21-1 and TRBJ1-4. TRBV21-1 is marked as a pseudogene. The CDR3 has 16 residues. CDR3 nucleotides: TGTGCCAGCAGCAAAGCGCTCCGTTTTTCATGTGAAAAACTGTTTTTT. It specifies CASSKALRFSCEKLFF.

The CDR3 here is CASSGGGTNEKLFF. Written as DNA, the CDR3 is TGTGCCAGCTCTGGAGGGGGTACTAATGAAAAACTGTTTTTT. The chain is built from TRBV28 and TRBJ1-4; D may be TRBD1 (6 bases). From germline, CDR1 is MDHEN and CDR2 SYDVKM. The CDR3 length is 14 residues. The ends were cut back, 8 bases at V and 2 bases at J, with 12 bases in the middle. Filled out from reference TRBV28 and TRBJ1-4, the complete variable domain reads DVKVTQSSRYLVKRTGEKVFLECVQDMDHENMFWYRQDPGLGLRLIYFSYDVKMKEKGDIPEGYSVSREKKERFSLILESASTNQTSMYLCASSGGGTNEKLFFGSGTQLSVL.

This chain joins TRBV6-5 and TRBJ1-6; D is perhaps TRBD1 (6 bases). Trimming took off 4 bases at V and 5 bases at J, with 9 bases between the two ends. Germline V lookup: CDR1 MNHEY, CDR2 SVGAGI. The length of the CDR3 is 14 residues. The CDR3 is CASSWAGDNSPLHF. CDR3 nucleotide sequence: TGTGCCAGCAGTTGGGCAGGGGATAATTCACCCCTCCACTTT.

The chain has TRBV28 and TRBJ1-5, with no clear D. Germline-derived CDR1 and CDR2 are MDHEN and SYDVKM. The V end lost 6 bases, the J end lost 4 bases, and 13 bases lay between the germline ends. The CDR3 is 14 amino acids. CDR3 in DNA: TGTGCCAGCAGCTCCCCGTCAGTAAATCAGCCCCAGCATTTT. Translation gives CASSSPSVNQPQHF. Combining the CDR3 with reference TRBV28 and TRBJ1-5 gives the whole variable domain DVKVTQSSRYLVKRTGEKVFLECVQDMDHENMFWYRQDPGLGLRLIYFSYDVKMKEKGDIPEGYSVSREKKERFSLILESASTNQTSMYLCASSSPSVNQPQHFGDGTRLSIL.

The CDR3 sequence is CASTDPGTGELFF. The CDR3 DNA sequence: TGTGCCAGCACCGACCCGGGCACCGGGGAGCTGTTTTTT. The chain recombines TRBV6-5 with TRBJ2-2; D is ambiguous. This CDR3 contains 13 residues. Germline V CDR1 and CDR2: MNHEY, SVGAGI. V was pared by 7 bases and J by 4 bases, with 10 bases between.